A single sample gave rise to the 21 T cell receptor beta chains below, sequenced in a study of CD8+ T cells in alopecia areata (dated by TCRdb to the late 2010s). The time point label on this specimen signifies: baseline before oral tofacitinib. To prepare the library, the immunoSEQ multiplex PCR assay was applied. To provide template for TCR sequencing, every sample had RNA extracted and reverse transcribed into cDNA. In TCRdb, the immuneACCESS table is reduced to in-frame sequences with V and J assigned. These tables do not hold every clone; where another copy was compared, an unresolved V gene accounts for under half, and the others remain unexplained. The sample table holds some 210,000 clones, of which about 53% were seen once. Jointly, the top ten make up under 0.5% of the sample. The starting material was CD4+ T cells sorted from blood, obtained at week 0. The origin of the receptors is a human donor with alopecia areata.

The chain uses TRBV11-2 and TRBJ1-3; D unresolved. Germline values: CDR1 SGHAT, CDR2 FQNNGV. The CDR3 covers 15 residues. Trimming shortened V by 3 bases and J by 0 bases, and 9 bases separated the two germline ends. CDR3 sequence: CASSLTVHSGNTIYF. CDR3 bases: TGTGCCAGCAGCTTGACGGTGCACTCTGGAAACACCATATATTTT.

The genes are TRBV7-2 and TRBJ2-2, with 9 bases that match TRBD2. This CDR3 has 17 residues. V lost 5 bases, J lost 5 bases, and 12 bases stayed unmatched. CDR1 and CDR2 from the germline V gene are SGHTA and FQGNSA. The CDR3 sequence is CASSQVLAGLGTGELFF. CDR3 DNA: TGTGCCAGCAGCCAGGTCCTAGCGGGGCTCGGAACCGGGGAGCTGTTTTTT.

The chain recombines TRBV7-2 with TRBJ2-3, with D hard to call. V was pared by 1 base and J by 2 bases, with 10 bases between. The CDR3 length is 15 residues. Germline V CDR1 and CDR2: SGHTA, FQGNSA. The CDR3 region has the DNA TGTGCCAGCAGCTTAGTCGTGCTAAACACAGATACGCAGTATTTT. Translated: CASSLVVLNTDTQYF.

This clone was seen only once. J is TRBJ1-1 and V is TRBV6-5; D call uncertain. V gave up 4 bases and J gave up 4 bases, with 13 bases separating them. The CDR3 is 14 amino acids. Germline CDR1 reads MNHEY; CDR2 reads SVGAGI. The CDR3 region is CASSLYGKSTEAFF. CDR3 DNA sequence: TGTGCCAGCAGTTTATATGGGAAAAGCACTGAAGCTTTCTTT.

This clone was counted a few times. The rearrangement uses TRBV5-1 and TRBJ1-2, with TRBD1 as a possible D gene (5 bases). The CDR3 extends over 14 amino acids. Trimming cost V 7 bases and J 7 bases, with 20 bases left between them. In germline, CDR1 is SGHRS, CDR2 YFSETQ. The CDR3 loop reads CASGESGFPSGYTF. In DNA form, the CDR3 reads TGCGCCAGCGGAGAATCAGGGTTCCCCAGTGGCTACACCTTC.

Worth noting for this clone: This could be a read error, since a much larger clone is one nucleotide away. The chain recombines TRBV5-4 with TRBJ2-7; unclear D gene. This CDR3 is 11 amino acids long. Looked up from germline, CDR1 is SGHNT and CDR2 is YYREEE (reference sequence). Trimming pared 5 bases from V and 3 bases from J, leaving 6 bases between. For the CDR3, the DNA is TGTGCCAGCAGTTCCTTCTACGAGCAGTACTTC. Translation gives CASSSFYEQYF.

This chain joins TRBV6-5 and TRBJ1-6; D might be TRBD1 (5 bases). The germline V gene has CDR1 MNHEY and CDR2 SVGAGI. V lost 4 bases to trimming and J lost 10 bases, with 11 bases between them. The CDR3 is 13 residues long. The CDR3 DNA sequence: TGTGCCAGCAGTTGGGTGCAGGGATCACCCCTCCACTTT. Amino acids: CASSWVQGSPLHF.

V usage is TRBV27 and J usage is TRBJ2-3; D gene ambiguous. This CDR3 has 12 residues. Germline lookup yields CDR1 MNHEY and CDR2 SMNVEV (reference sequence). V lost 5 bases to trimming and J lost 11 bases, with 14 bases between them. CDR3 DNA: TGTGCCAGCAGTCACGACTTGTATGGGCAGTATTTT. As protein: CASSHDLYGQYF.

CDR3 in DNA: TGTGCCAGCAGCTTACCGGGACAGGGCCTCTATGGCTACACCTTC. Residues: CASSLPGQGLYGYTF. The J gene is TRBJ1-2, the V gene TRBV7-9, with 9 bases that match TRBD1. The V segment lost 2 bases and the J segment 4 bases; nucleotides outside the gene matches: 5. Germline V lookup: CDR1 SEHNR, CDR2 FQNEAQ (reference sequence). This CDR3 has 15 amino acids. Full variable domain (remainder filled in from reference TRBV7-9 and TRBJ1-2): DTGVSQNPRHKITKRGQNVTFRCDPISEHNRLYWYRQTLGQGPEFLTYFQNEAQLEKSRLLSDRFSAERPKGSFSTLEIQRTEQGDSAMYLCASSLPGQGLYGYTFGSGTRLTVV.

This chain joins TRBV6-5 and TRBJ2-5, with D tentatively TRBD2 (5 bases). Trimming shortened V by 2 bases and J by 5 bases, and 9 bases separated the two germline ends. The germline V gene encodes CDR1 MNHEY and CDR2 SVGAGI. This CDR3 region has 13 residues. CDR3 sequence reads: CASSYRGPETQYF. In DNA form, the CDR3 reads TGTGCCAGCAGTTACCGAGGGCCGGAGACCCAGTACTTC.

This chain links TRBV11-2 with TRBJ2-7, with a possible D match to TRBD2 (5 bases). Trimming removed 5 bases at V and 0 bases at J, with 17 bases between. In germline, CDR1 is SGHAT, CDR2 FQNNGV. The length of the CDR3 is 16 residues. DNA of the CDR3: TGTGCCAGCAGCGCGGGCGTCCTGGGGAGCTCCTACGAGCAGTACTTC. Its translation is CASSAGVLGSSYEQYF.

This sequence joins TRBV9 and TRBJ2-3; D is perhaps TRBD2 (6 bases). Trimming removed 5 bases at V and 2 bases at J, with 12 bases between. The germline V gene has CDR1 SGDLS and CDR2 YYNGEE. The CDR3 is 14 residues long. The CDR3 DNA is TGTGCCAGCAGTCCGGGACTTTCCACAGATACGCAGTATTTT. It translates to CASSPGLSTDTQYF.

The rearrangement uses TRBV2 and TRBJ1-1; D ambiguous. CDR3 length: 11 amino acids. Germline CDR1 SNHLY, CDR2 FYNNEI. V was cut by 5 bases and J by 6 bases, with 7 bases left in between. As DNA, the CDR3 is TGTGCCAGCAGTACTACAGCTGAAGCTTTCTTT. Translated, it gives CASSTTAEAFF. The full variable domain, rest sourced from reference TRBV2 and TRBJ1-1, is EPEVTQTPSHQVTQMGQEVILRCVPISNHLYFYWYRQILGQKVEFLVSFYNNEISEKSEIFDDQFSVERPDGSNFTLKIRSTKLEDSAMYFCASSTTAEAFFGQGTRLTVV.

At least ten counts were recorded for this clone. J is TRBJ2-1 and V is TRBV6-5; D may be TRBD1 (6 bases). CDR3 size: 13 residues. The V end lost 4 bases, the J end lost 5 bases, and 9 bases lay between the germline ends. CDR1 is MNHEY and CDR2 is SVGAGI in the germline V gene. This chain's CDR3 is CASSFNRDNEQFF. The CDR3 region has the DNA TGTGCCAGCAGTTTCAACAGGGACAATGAGCAGTTCTTC.

The chain carries TRBV18 and TRBJ1-1; tentative D call: TRBD1 (5 bases). The V gene lost 0 bases and the J gene lost 8 bases, with 10 bases spanning the gap. In germline, CDR1 is KGHSH, CDR2 LQKENI. CDR3 length: 13 residues. CDR3 region: CASSPPERTEAFF. The CDR3 bases are TGTGCCAGCTCACCACCGGAGAGGACAGAAGCTTTCTTT.

This clone was observed many times. This chain connects TRBV30 to TRBJ2-7; TRBD2 aligns across 7 bases. The CDR3 runs to 14 residues. J was trimmed by 4 bases and V by 3 bases; bases with no gene match: 9. Germline V CDR1 and CDR2: GTSNPN, SVGIG (reference sequence). This CDR3 reads CAWRRSSGRYEQYF. The CDR3 bases are TGTGCCTGGAGGAGATCTAGCGGACGATACGAGCAGTACTTC.

The rearrangement joins TRBV29-1 to TRBJ2-3; D not resolved. The ends were cut back, 4 bases at V and 0 bases at J, with 11 bases in the middle. Germline CDR1 SQVTM, CDR2 ANQGSEA. The length of the CDR3 is 14 residues. The DNA of the CDR3 is TGCAGCGTTGCCCTCACGACTAGCACAGATACGCAGTATTTT. As protein: CSVALTTSTDTQYF.

The chain joins TRBV7-3 to TRBJ1-2; 10 nucleotides agree with TRBD1. The V gene end was trimmed by 6 bases and the J gene end by 10 bases; junction bases not matched to a gene: 8. This CDR3 contains 13 residues. Germline-derived CDR1 and CDR2 are SGHTA and FQGTGA. The CDR3 reads CASRYPGQGNYTF. In DNA form, the CDR3 reads TGTGCCAGCAGGTATCCGGGACAGGGGAACTACACCTTC.

V and J are TRBV30 and TRBJ2-3; D might be TRBD1 or TRBD2, each matching 5 bases. This CDR3 comprises 14 residues. V was cut by 1 base and J by 1 base, with 9 bases left in between. Germline V gives CDR1 GTSNPN, CDR2 SVGIG (reference sequence). The CDR3: CAWSEGSGTDTQYF. DNA of the CDR3: TGTGCCTGGAGTGAGGGGAGTGGCACAGATACGCAGTATTTT.

The chain couples TRBV4-1 to TRBJ2-6; 11 bases line up with TRBD1. Germline loops: CDR1 MGHRA, CDR2 YSYEKL. V lost 4 bases and J lost 2; bases outside the gene matches: 4. The CDR3 totals 17 residues. The CDR3 nucleotides read TGCGCCAGCAGCCCCGGACAGGGGGCGGCTGGGGCCAACGTCCTGACTTTC. Protein sequence: CASSPGQGAAGANVLTF.

The V and J genes are TRBV2 and TRBJ2-1, with D possibly being TRBD1 or TRBD2 (5 bases each). Trimming removed 3 bases from V and 10 bases from J, with 10 bases in between. Germline loops: CDR1 SNHLY, CDR2 FYNNEI. The CDR3 consists of 12 residues. The CDR3 loop reads CASSDRGPEQFF. The DNA for the CDR3 is TGTGCCAGCAGTGATAGGGGACCCGAGCAGTTCTTC.